This TCR beta chain was found in a study of regulatory T cells in long-lasting Graves disease. V gave up 2 bases and J gave up 2 bases, with 6 bases separating them. Germline-derived CDR1 and CDR2 are GTSNPN and SVGIG (reference sequence). This CDR3 has 12 residues. For this clonotype: Its antigen is not known. Being one base from a much bigger clone, this may be a read error. As the CDR3 is not closed by the conserved phenylalanine or tryptophan, this likely results from a read error.

Time point denoted: persistent/refractory GD, antithyroid drugs over 5 years with positive TRAb. PBMC RNA served as the TCR library source. Graves' disease was diagnosed by American Thyroid Association guidelines. Study-wide findings and caveats: TRBV28, TRBJ1-2 and TRBJ2-5 were segments that persistent disease favored. Persistent patients shared about 2,800 public clonotypes among themselves. Newly diagnosed patients shared fewer, at under 1,000.

CDR3 regions were amplified by Arm-PCR using iRepertoire HTBI primers to build TCR beta libraries. TCRdb itself ran the multiplex PCR reads through MiXCR, one entry per CDR3 protein. Among 350,000 to 500,000 distinct CDR3 sequences listed, 21% were seen once. The clonotype comes from a female donor with Graves disease. Here the sequenced sample was peripheral blood mononuclear cells (PBMCs), taken when the disease was refractory, from a patient treated with antithyroid drugs. The chain uses TRBV30 and TRBJ2-5, with D hard to call. The CDR3 DNA reads as TGTGCCTGGAGTCCAGTACAAGAGACCCAGTACTCC. It yields the protein CAWSPVQETQYS.